This entry concerns a single T cell receptor beta chain. The CDR3 consists of 14 residues. With 6 bases clipped from V and 4 bases from J, the junction kept 7 bases outside the gene matches. Germline V gene data show CDR1 as MNHEY and CDR2 as SVGAGI. The sample is drawn from a study of cytomegalovirus exposure and HLA in healthy donors. The data were produced by immunoSEQ multiplex PCR, yet TCRdb's version contains in-frame clones alone and is incomplete. The sample includes approximately 60,000 clones, approximately 95% seen only once; the top ten take roughly 6%. This TCR was sampled from a young woman in good health and CMV-seronegative. V usage is TRBV6-5 and J usage is TRBJ1-1, with TRBD1 matching 8 bases. Sequencing was performed on PBMCs. DNA for the CDR3: TGTGCCAGCAGAACACAGGGGGGGGGCACTGAAGCTTTCTTT. Translated: CASRTQGGGTEAFF.